This note documents a single T cell receptor beta chain sequence. This CDR3 has 20 amino acids. Germline assignment: CDR1 SEHNR and CDR2 FQNEAQ (reference sequence). With 7 bases removed from V and 4 bases from J, the gap between germline ends came to 32 bases. The data derive from a study of T-cell memory formation after mild COVID-19. TCRdb itself ran the 5' RACE reads through MiXCR, one entry per CDR3 protein. The repertoire consists of around 320,000 distinct CDR3 sequences, with approximately 20% occurring once and the leading ten covering roughly 21%. The chain is built from TRBV7-9 and TRBJ2-1, with a tentative D call TRBD1 (6 bases). This receptor was taken from a man aged 18 to 35 who had mild COVID-19 (a few samples of this study predate the infection). Cell type and time point are not known. Sequenced sample: PBMCs or a T cell subset sorted from them (not recorded which). CDR3 DNA: TGTGCCAGCAACACCGATCTTACCGGGACACCTCACGGAAGGTACAATGAGCAGTTCTTC. Protein product: CASNTDLTGTPHGRYNEQFF.